This T cell receptor (beta chain) was sequenced for a study of shared clonotypes between healthy human individuals (dated by TCRdb to the early 2020s). Concerning the study at large: Two women and three men aged 18 to 49 years were included in the cohort. Per donor, three plates each were used for CD4 naive and CD4 memory, two for CD8 naive, and one for CD8 memory. To estimate repertoire size and how much clonotypes are shared between individuals, the study performed deep sequencing of blood TCR repertoires from roughly five healthy adults. Different laboratories and diverse techniques were used to prepare libraries and sequence TCR repertoires, to increase sequencing depth and limit assay-specific biases. Each donor's leukapheresis produced roughly between roughly 0.85 and 9.5 billion PBMCs. Overall study outcomes, separate from this receptor: Sampling was limited to blood, and TCR repertoires in tissue likely differ from TCR repertoires in blood. Larger estimated clonotype richness was generally found for naive subsets than for memory subsets. Compared with non-shared clonotypes, clonotypes shared by all four sorted-subset donors had higher generation probabilities. Rarefaction of sorted-subset datasets indicated incomplete sequencing despite the large sequencing depth. Pairwise subsampling led to the expectation that sequencing depth would affect the degree of clonotype sharing among donors. About 5% of naive CD4, 3.5% of naive CD8, roughly 2.4% of memory CD4, and more than 0.35% of memory CD8 clonotypes were shared across a handful of donors. The genetic and exposure-history diversity represented was limited by the small number of donors.

The donors were healthy, HIV-negative adults who had no recently reported acute infections or vaccinations. All donors were Caucasian adults living in Nashville, Tennessee, USA. CD4+ T cells were enriched by magnetic negative selection, after which naive cells were positively selected on CD45RA and the negative fraction was taken as the memory subset. Blood was collected by leukapheresis, and PBMCs were isolated by Ficoll-Histopaque density gradient centrifugation and then cryopreserved in liquid nitrogen vapor phase. Purity and quantity of every magnetically sorted T cell population were checked by analytical flow cytometry. Each sorted fraction had its genomic DNA isolated and then quantified by UV absorbance on a Nanodrop 2000c. Of note for this clone: Its antigen is unknown. Qualities for individual bases were not recorded, and no much larger clone is one base off.

Using the deep immunoSEQ assay, TCR CDR3 regions were amplified from genomic DNA by multiplex PCR. For each cell subset, the extracted genomic DNA was distributed evenly across all wells of several immunoSEQ 96-well plates, and each plate served as one replicate. Each replicate PCR for sorted subsets received around 200 ng genomic DNA, equal to about 30,000 T cell genomes. The purified libraries were quantified using a Qubit 3.0 fluorometer, sized with a Bioanalyzer 2100, and then quantified again using the KAPA Library Quantification kit. Every immunoSEQ 96-well plate was sequenced on a separate single-read 150-cycle Illumina NextSeq 550 flow cell. From the authors' description of their analysis: Because the immunoSEQ output held only junctional sequences and lacked quality scores, the filtering could not match the filtering applied to full-length reads. Sequences were annotated with PyIR, a Python wrapper for IgBLAST v1.9, using IMGT germline references to assign V/J genes and CDR3. Reads with weak V/J assignments (E-value above 1e-6), missing CDR3, stop codons, out-of-frame junctions, or ambiguous translated residues were removed. V3J clonotypes were defined by identical inferred V gene, J gene, and CDR3 amino acid sequence. Percentage overlap between repertoires was computed as shared unique clonotypes divided by the size of the smaller repertoire. Three approaches were used to assess repertoire richness: RTK rarefaction, the Chao1 estimator, and Recon v2.1 estimates of unobserved clonotypes. Generation probabilities for all TCRbeta clonotypes obtained by the gDNA method from several donors were computed using OLGA. The immuneACCESS repertoire file appears here via TCRdb, limited to in-frame rearrangements. These files lack a portion of the clones; in checked studies, under half of the deficit traces to unresolved V genes, and the cause of the others is not known. V and J calls plus clone size are reproduced from that table; the DNA served to infer D and trimming. The sample table shows more than 2 million clones, and 85% to 95% are seen once. Of the sample, more than 0.1% falls within the top ten clones.

This sequence was found in a man younger than 35 in good health. The sequenced sample consisted of naive CD4+ T cells sorted from blood. This specimen's cell subset or site label, per the study, means: CD45RA+ positively selected.

At the DNA level, the sequence is TGCGCCAGCAGCAGGGACAGATACGACTCTGGGGCCAACGTCCTGACTTTC. The translation is CASSRDRYDSGANVLTF. The receptor chain draws on TRBV5-1 and TRBJ2-6; 7 nucleotides in the junction match TRBD1. The junction shows trimming of 4 bases on V and 0 bases on J, and the gene matches do not reach 7 bases of it. The germline V gene sets CDR1 to SGHRS and CDR2 to YFSETQ. From the cysteine through the phenylalanine, the CDR3 covers 17 amino acids. Only CDR3 DNA is held: 51 bases, read in frame from base 1.